These 31 T cell receptor beta chains were sequenced from one sample in a study of T-cell memory formation after mild COVID-19. A single record per CDR3 protein comes from TCRdb applying MiXCR to the 5' RACE reads. The data hold under 400,000 distinct CDR3 sequences, with roughly 20% observed a single time. The source material was PBMCs or a T cell subset sorted from them (not recorded which). The origin of the receptors is an adult woman who had mild COVID-19 (a few samples of this study predate the infection). Cell type and time point are not known.

This clonotype was counted many times. V and J are TRBV4-1 and TRBJ2-4, with a tentative D call TRBD1 (5 bases). This CDR3 has 15 residues. Trimming pared 1 base from V and 6 bases from J, leaving 13 bases between. Per germline, CDR1 MGHRA and CDR2 YSYEKL. CDR3 nucleotides: TGCGCCAGCAGCCAAGCACAGAGGACACCAAACATTCAGTACTTC. As protein: CASSQAQRTPNIQYF.

Concerning this clonotype: Possible read error: a much larger clone is one base away. This chain joins TRBV4-2 and TRBJ2-5; 15 bases fit TRBD2. This CDR3 spans 17 amino acids. Germline assignment: CDR1 LGHNA and CDR2 YNFKEQ. V was pared by 0 bases and J by 6 bases, with 5 bases of the junction left unmatched. The DNA for the CDR3 is TGTGCCAGCAGCCAAGAGGGGACTAGCGGGGGGTTGAAGACCCAGTACTTC. Protein sequence: CASSQEGTSGGLKTQYF.

This clonotype was counted a few times. The chain links TRBV20-1 to TRBJ2-5; no clear D gene. The V end was cut by 1 base, the J end by 1 base, with 4 bases between. The germline CDR1 and CDR2 sequences are DFQATT and SNEGSKA (reference sequence). This CDR3 has 12 amino acids. The CDR3 is CSARGLQETQYF. In DNA, the CDR3 is TGCAGTGCTAGAGGACTCCAAGAGACCCAGTACTTC.

This clonotype showed up just a few times. The gene calls are TRBV4-2 and TRBJ2-3, with a tentative D call TRBD2 (6 bases). Germline V lookup: CDR1 LGHNA, CDR2 YNFKEQ. This CDR3 has 15 amino acids. Trimming took 2 bases from V and 2 from J, leaving 11 bases between them. CDR3 loop: CASSQRGGPTDTQYF. As DNA, the CDR3 is TGTGCCAGCAGCCAAAGGGGAGGCCCCACAGATACGCAGTATTTT.

This chain uses TRBV7-3 with TRBJ1-3; TRBD1 matches at 7 bases. The ends lost 4 bases at V and 1 base at J; junction bases unmatched: 13. The CDR3 has 18 residues. Germline CDR1 and CDR2: SGHTA and FQGTGA. As DNA, the CDR3 is TGTGCCAGCAGCTCCCCATTCCTGACAGGGTCGTCTGGAAACACCATATATTTT. This codes for CASSSPFLTGSSGNTIYF. Full variable domain (missing parts from reference TRBV7-3 and TRBJ1-3): GAGVSQTPSNKVTEKGKYVELRCDPISGHTALYWYRQSLGQGPEFLIYFQGTGAADDSGLPNDRFFAVRPEGSVSTLKIQRTERGDSAVYLCASSSPFLTGSSGNTIYFGEGSWLTVV.

This clonotype was counted between two and nine times. This chain joins TRBV6-2 or TRBV6-3 and TRBJ2-1, with TRBD2 matching over 9 bases. Germline V CDR1 and CDR2: MNHEY, SVGEGT. V dropped 2 bases and J dropped 4; count of bases not matched to a gene: 6. The CDR3 runs 16 residues. CDR3 DNA: TGTGCCAGCAGTTACCAGGGACTAGCACAGTACAATGAGCAGTTCTTC. Translated: CASSYQGLAQYNEQFF.

In this sample, this clonotype turned up a few times. The genes are TRBV20-1 and TRBJ1-2, with a possible D match to TRBD1 (5 bases). V was cut by 4 bases and J by 2 bases, with 5 bases left in between. This CDR3 spans 11 amino acids. CDR1 is DFQATT and CDR2 is SNEGSKA in the germline V gene (reference sequence). For the CDR3, the DNA is TGCAGTGCTACAGGGAACTATGGCTACACCTTC. This codes for CSATGNYGYTF.

This clonotype has only a few counts. The chain couples TRBV19 to TRBJ2-3, with 10 bases identical to TRBD1. This CDR3 comprises 15 residues. Germline CDR1 reads LNHDA; CDR2 reads SQIVND (reference sequence). The V and J ends lost 4 bases and 2 bases, in that order; junction bases with no gene match: 3. CDR3 amino acids: CASSRRQGATDTQYF. CDR3 coding DNA: TGTGCCAGTAGTAGGAGACAGGGGGCCACAGATACGCAGTATTTT. Full variable domain (rest looked up from reference TRBV19 and TRBJ2-3): DGGITQSPKYLFRKEGQNVTLSCEQNLNHDAMYWYRQDPGQGLRLIYYSQIVNDFQKGDIAEGYSVSREKKESFPLTVTSAQKNPTAFYLCASSRRQGATDTQYFGPGTRLTVL.

The V call is TRBV15, the J call TRBJ2-7; TRBD1 is a possible D gene (5 bases). This CDR3 is built from 15 residues. The ends were cut back, 5 bases at V and 3 bases at J, with 17 bases in the middle. Germline values: CDR1 LNHNV, CDR2 YYDKDF (reference sequence). CDR3 region: CATSAPPQGIYEQYF. The CDR3 DNA sequence: TGTGCCACCAGCGCCCCACCCCAGGGTATCTACGAGCAGTACTTC.

The table lists this clonotype with a few counts. The chain couples TRBV24-1 to TRBJ2-2; no clear D. Germline V lookup: CDR1 KGHDR, CDR2 SFDVKD. CDR3 length equals 12 residues. V was clipped by 7 bases and J by 4 bases, with 6 bases between them. CDR3 loop: CATRKSTGELFF. The CDR3 DNA reads as TGTGCCACCAGAAAAAGCACCGGGGAGCTGTTTTTT.

This clonotype was seen only a few times. The rearrangement joins TRBV2 to TRBJ1-1, with D perhaps matching TRBD1 (5 bases). This CDR3 has 14 residues. V lost 4 bases and J lost 0, with 9 bases in between. From germline, CDR1 is SNHLY and CDR2 FYNNEI. The CDR3 sequence: CASSVRGVNTEAFF. In nucleotides, the CDR3 is TGTGCCAGCAGTGTCCGGGGGGTGAACACTGAAGCTTTCTTT.

This clonotype came up a few times. The chain carries TRBV7-3 and TRBJ2-2; D perhaps matches TRBD2 (7 bases). The V gene's germline CDR1 is SGHTA and CDR2 FQGTGA. The V end was cut by 2 bases, the J end by 5 bases, with 15 bases between. The CDR3 is made up of 16 amino acids. CDR3 bases: TGTGCCAGCAGCTTATCGGGGGGCGCGGGGACCGGGGAGCTGTTTTTT. The encoded protein is CASSLSGGAGTGELFF.

A few counts support this clonotype. The rearrangement links TRBV18 to TRBJ1-5; 7 bases are shared with TRBD1. Losses at the gene ends were 3 bases for V and 4 bases for J; bases not matched to a gene: 6. This CDR3 has 15 amino acids. Germline values: CDR1 KGHSH, CDR2 LQKENI. CDR3 protein: CASSPGQAQNQPQHF. The CDR3 nucleotides are TGTGCCAGCTCACCCGGACAGGCCCAGAATCAGCCCCAGCATTTT.

The genes are TRBV6-5 and TRBJ2-3, with D possibly being TRBD1 (6 bases). CDR3 length: 17 amino acids. Germline values: CDR1 MNHEY, CDR2 SVGAGI. The V gene lost 4 bases and the J gene lost 4 bases, with 21 bases spanning the gap. The CDR3 protein is CASSSNPVDSWADTQYF. DNA of the CDR3: TGTGCCAGCAGTTCAAACCCGGTGGACAGCTGGGCAGATACGCAGTATTTT.

This chain joins TRBV29-1 and TRBJ2-3, with D maybe TRBD1 (6 bases). Germline V lookup: CDR1 SQVTM, CDR2 ANQGSEA. The CDR3 contains 12 residues. V was shortened by 6 bases and J by 6 bases, with 13 bases between the two germline ends. CDR3 amino acids: CSVDPGEDTQYF. The CDR3 DNA reads as TGCAGCGTGGACCCAGGGGAGGATACGCAGTATTTT.

CDR3 coding DNA: TGTGCCTGGAGCCAGTCCTCCTACGAGCAGTACTTC. It encodes CAWSQSSYEQYF. This rearrangement joins TRBV30 to TRBJ2-7; the D is unclear. The germline V and J ends were trimmed by 3 bases and 0 bases, with 6 bases remaining between them. Germline V lookup: CDR1 GTSNPN, CDR2 SVGIG (reference sequence). The CDR3 loop spans 12 amino acids.

This clonotype was seen a few times. The chain couples TRBV24-1 to TRBJ2-1, with TRBD2 matching 12 bases. V lost 1 base, J lost 4 bases, and 1 base stayed unmatched. Germline loops: CDR1 KGHDR, CDR2 SFDVKD. This CDR3 spans 16 amino acids. The CDR3 DNA is TGTGCCACCAGTGATTTCGGGACTAGCGGGTACAATGAGCAGTTCTTC. It encodes CATSDFGTSGYNEQFF.

Only a few counts were recorded for this clonotype. The V and J genes are TRBV7-6 and TRBJ2-7, with 13 bases matching TRBD2. CDR3 length equals 14 residues. The V segment lost 5 bases and the J segment 7 bases; nucleotides outside the gene matches: 5. The germline gives CDR1 SGHVS, CDR2 FNYEAQ. CDR3: CASSRLAGGWEQYF. The DNA for the CDR3 is TGTGCCAGCAGCCGACTAGCGGGAGGTTGGGAGCAGTACTTC.

V usage is TRBV27 and J usage is TRBJ2-7, with 7 bases aligning to TRBD1. The junction had 13 bases not matched to a gene; V was cut back by 9 bases and J by 5 bases. The CDR3 runs 14 residues. Germline lookup yields CDR1 MNHEY and CDR2 SMNVEV (reference sequence). CDR3 nucleotide sequence: TGTGCCAGTGGAGCGACAGGGCCCTTCGACGAGCAGTACTTC. As protein: CASGATGPFDEQYF.

In this sample, this clonotype turned up many times. The V call is TRBV19, the J call TRBJ2-1; maybe TRBD1 (6 bases). V lost 6 bases to trimming and J lost 5 bases, with 17 bases between them. This CDR3 comprises 15 residues. Germline-derived CDR1 and CDR2 are LNHDA and SQIVND (reference sequence). In DNA, the CDR3 is TGTGCCAGTAGCTTAACAATACAGGGTCACAATGAGCAGTTCTTC. Residues: CASSLTIQGHNEQFF.

The chain uses TRBV6-5 and TRBJ2-3; D gene ambiguous. Germline loops: CDR1 MNHEY, CDR2 SVGAGI. V was shortened by 0 bases and J by 4 bases, with 8 bases between the two germline ends. The CDR3 has 14 residues. CDR3 region: CASSYSRPSDTQYF. CDR3 coding DNA: TGTGCCAGCAGTTACTCGCGACCCTCAGATACGCAGTATTTT.

This clonotype was picked up a small number of times. The chain carries TRBV14 and TRBJ2-1, with TRBD2 identical over 10 bases. This CDR3 region has 22 residues. Trimming cost V 4 bases and J 2 bases; bases outside gene matches: 23. Germline V gene sequence: CDR1 SGHDN, CDR2 FVKESK. CDR3 sequence reads: CASSLLRRLAGLTASTYNEQFF. CDR3 DNA sequence: TGTGCCAGCAGCCTCCTCCGGAGACTAGCGGGTCTCACCGCGAGTACCTACAATGAGCAGTTCTTC.

The V call is TRBV4-2, the J call TRBJ2-5; the D gene is possibly TRBD1 (5 bases). V lost 0 bases and J lost 5, with 7 bases in between. Germline V gene lookup returns CDR1 LGHNA and CDR2 YNFKEQ. There are 13 residues in the CDR3. The CDR3 loop is CASSQEKGETQYF. CDR3 bases: TGTGCCAGCAGCCAAGAGAAGGGGGAGACCCAGTACTTC.

Here the CDR3 reads CASRGPWDRHEQYF. CDR3 coding DNA: TGTGCCAGCAGGGGACCGTGGGATCGCCACGAGCAGTACTTC. This chain joins TRBV5-6 and TRBJ2-7; D possibly matches TRBD1 or TRBD2 (5 bases each). With 5 bases removed from V and 5 bases from J, the gap between germline ends came to 17 bases. This CDR3 has 14 residues. CDR1 is SGHDT, CDR2 YYEEEE, per germline.

This clonotype was counted only a few times. The CDR3 bases are TGTGCCACCAGTGAGGCTACCCTCGGGGATACGCAGTATTTT. This encodes CATSEATLGDTQYF. The chain has TRBV24-1 and TRBJ2-3; D gene ambiguous. In germline, CDR1 is KGHDR, CDR2 SFDVKD. The length of the CDR3 is 14 residues. The ends were cut back, 4 bases at V and 6 bases at J, with 13 bases in the middle.

This rearrangement joins TRBV24-1 to TRBJ2-7; D gene uncertain. V lost 3 bases and J 6 bases, leaving 11 bases between the germline ends. CDR3 length: 13 residues. Germline CDR1 KGHDR, CDR2 SFDVKD. CDR3 coding DNA: TGTGCCACCAGTGATCCCCAGGTTGTCGAGCAGTACTTC. It translates to CATSDPQVVEQYF.

This clonotype was observed a handful of times. The CDR3 here is CANVPDTGELFF. As DNA, the CDR3 is TGTGCCAACGTGCCGGACACCGGGGAGCTGTTTTTT. The gene calls are TRBV7-9 and TRBJ2-2; D is ambiguous. The V end was cut by 10 bases, the J end by 3 bases, with 9 bases between. Germline-derived CDR1 and CDR2 are SEHNR and FQNEAQ (reference sequence). This CDR3 has 12 residues.

The V call is TRBV27, the J call TRBJ2-7; 9 bases are shared with TRBD1. The V and J ends lost 4 bases and 3 bases, in that order; junction bases with no gene match: 13. The CDR3 covers 17 residues. Germline CDR1 is MNHEY and CDR2 is SMNVEV (reference sequence). CDR3 coding DNA: TGTGCCAGCAGTTCGTCGATTGGGGACAGGGCAGTCTACGAGCAGTACTTC. It translates to CASSSSIGDRAVYEQYF.

The V and J genes are TRBV12-3 or TRBV12-4 and TRBJ2-3; D is tentatively TRBD1 or TRBD2 (5 bases each). CDR3 length: 14 residues. V was cut by 6 bases and J by 3 bases, with 13 bases left in between. This CDR3 is CASSAGGATDTQYF. DNA of the CDR3: TGTGCCAGCAGCGCTGGGGGTGCGACAGATACGCAGTATTTT.

The CDR3 DNA follows: TGTGCCAGCAGCTTTGATATTTACAATGAGCAGTTCTTC. This sequence encodes CASSFDIYNEQFF. The rearrangement links TRBV5-5 to TRBJ2-1; D unresolved. Between the trimmed V and J ends, which lost 2 bases and 4 bases, there was a span of 7 bases. Germline CDR1 SGHKS, CDR2 YYEKEE (reference sequence). This CDR3 comprises 13 residues.

This chain links TRBV4-1 with TRBJ1-4; D gene uncertain. CDR1 and CDR2 from the germline V gene are MGHRA and YSYEKL. The CDR3 is 12 residues long. V lost 0 bases, J lost 8 bases, and 4 bases lay in between. For the CDR3, the DNA is TGCGCCAGCAGCCAAGATGGAGAAAAACTGTTTTTT. Amino acids: CASSQDGEKLFF.